The T cell receptor (beta chain) under discussion was sequenced for a study of blood T cell repertoires in COVID-19. Study-level background: Sources were T cells, B-cell-depleted T cells, or PBMCs; the material itself was cDNA or gDNA.

The study assigned cohorts using participant-reported clinical history. Exposed study participants had met a COVID-19 case within 2 weeks before entry. Only in-frame clones appear in the TCRdb table, and some are missing; sequencing was by immunoSEQ multiplex PCR. Of 220,000 or so clones listed, around 89% are singletons. The TCR originated in a man aged 50 to 60 who had been exposed to COVID-19. The sample consisted of PBMCs or T cells enriched from blood (not recorded which).

CDR3 in amino acids: CASSPAPSRDSPYF. The CDR3 DNA sequence: TGTGCCAGCAGCCCCGCTCCATCTCGGGACTCTCCCTACTTC. The gene calls are TRBV11-2 and TRBJ2-7; tentative D call: TRBD2 (6 bases). This CDR3 region has 14 residues. Trimming pared 5 bases from V and 13 bases from J, leaving 24 bases between. Germline CDR1 is SGHAT and CDR2 is FQNNGV.